This T cell receptor (beta chain) was identified in a study of blood T cell repertoires in COVID-19. The CDR3 covers 14 residues. With 7 bases clipped from V and 3 bases from J, the junction kept 5 bases outside the gene matches. CDR1 MNHNY and CDR2 SVGAGI come from the germline V gene (reference sequence). Repertoires were generated with immunoSEQ multiplex PCR, while TCRdb's copy carries only in-frame clones and drops some. The profile covers approximately 240,000 clones, with approximately 91% appearing a single time and under 2.5% taken by the ten largest. This TCR derives from a woman aged 35 to 49 who had recovered from COVID-19. The sample comprised peripheral blood. The V and J genes are TRBV6-6 and TRBJ2-7, with TRBD1 identical over 11 bases. Here the CDR3 reads CASIYGTGGYEQYF. CDR3 sequence (DNA): TGTGCCAGCATCTACGGGACAGGGGGCTACGAGCAGTACTTC.